This is a list of T cell receptor beta chains from one sample in a study of Graves' ophthalmopathy and Graves' hyperthyroidism. TCRdb called the multiplex PCR reads again in MiXCR, with one record for every CDR3 protein. Among about 400,000 distinct CDR3 sequences listed, around 18% were seen once. Sequences were obtained from peripheral blood. These receptor sequences come from a woman younger than 35 with Graves' ophthalmopathy. CDR3s include the opening cysteine and the closing phenylalanine or tryptophan. A D gene is named only where the DNA matches it firmly. The size of a clone is reported for some rows only, either as once, few or many, or as a class for expanded clones.

d_call j_call clone_size v_call cdr3_aa cdr3_nt
- TRBJ2-4 many TRBV6-5 CASSFQPDLWENIQYF TGTGCCAGCAGTTTCCAGCCCGACCTCTGGGAAAACATTCAGTACTTC
- TRBJ2-7 many TRBV3-1 CASSQGGNSYEQYF TGTGCCAGCAGCCAAGGAGGGAACTCCTACGAGCAGTACTTC
TRBD1 TRBJ2-7 few TRBV4-1 CASSQAPGQGTYEQYF TGCGCCAGCAGCCAGGCCCCGGGACAGGGGACCTACGAGCAGTACTTC
- TRBJ2-6 - TRBV7-9 CASSGRQGANVLTF TGTGCCAGCAGCGGACGACAGGGGGCCAACGTCCTGACTTTC
TRBD2 TRBJ2-2 many TRBV28 CASTTAGGLNTGELFF TGTGCCAGCACTACAGCGGGAGGGCTCAACACCGGGGAGCTGTTTTTT
- TRBJ1-1 many TRBV20-1 CSASTVPNTEAFF TGCAGTGCTAGTACCGTCCCTAACACTGAAGCTTTCTTT
TRBD1 TRBJ2-4 many TRBV6-2/TRBV6-3 CASNYPTGAKNIQYF TGTGCCAGCAATTATCCGACAGGGGCCAAAAACATTCAGTACTTC
- TRBJ1-1 - TRBV12-3/TRBV12-4 CASSITETNTEAFF TGCGCCAGCAGTATCACAGAAACCAACACTGAAGCTTTCTTT
- TRBJ1-1 many TRBV6-2/TRBV6-3 CASFAPGVSNTEAFF TGTGCCAGCTTCGCCCCCGGGGTCTCGAACACTGAAGCTTTCTTT
- TRBJ1-2 few TRBV4-1 CASSQAGTRGYTF TGCGCCAGCAGCCAAGCCGGTACTCGGGGCTACACCTTC
- TRBJ2-7 - TRBV6-2/TRBV6-3 CASSYSMRIGGEQYF TGTGCCAGCAGTTACTCGATGCGCATTGGAGGCGAGCAGTACTTC
- TRBJ2-5 - TRBV6-1 CASSVRDTEWETQYF TGTGCCAGCAGTGTTCGGGACACCGAATGGGAGACCCAGTACTTC
TRBD1 TRBJ1-1 many TRBV20-1 CSARANRGREAFF TGCAGTGCTAGAGCCAACAGGGGGCGCGAAGCTTTCTTT
- TRBJ1-1 many TRBV6-5 CASSFLTPMNTEAFF TGTGCCAGCAGTTTCCTAACACCGATGAACACTGAAGCTTTCTTT
TRBD1 TRBJ1-1 many TRBV9 CASSALRGESTEAFF TGTGCCAGCAGCGCCCTCAGGGGGGAGAGCACTGAAGCTTTCTTT
- TRBJ1-3 - TRBV7-8 CASSQEQTGSFGNTIYF TGTGCCAGCAGCCAAGAACAAACAGGTTCATTCGGAAACACCATATATTTT
- TRBJ2-5 many TRBV24-1 CATSDFSGSLQETQYF TGTGCCACCAGTGATTTTAGCGGCAGCCTACAAGAGACCCAGTACTTC
TRBD1 TRBJ2-5 many TRBV7-2 CASSLARQGALGTQYF TGTGCCAGCAGCTTAGCTAGGCAGGGGGCGCTTGGGACCCAGTACTTC
- TRBJ2-3 many TRBV11-2 CASSGDFSSTDTQYF TGTGCCAGCAGCGGGGACTTCTCTAGCACAGATACGCAGTATTTT
- TRBJ1-2 - TRBV2 CASNDALPNYTF TGTGCCAGCAATGACGCACTTCCAAACTACACCTTC
- TRBJ1-2 many TRBV6-5 CASRRIPLGNYGYTF TGTGCCAGCAGGCGTATCCCCTTGGGGAACTATGGCTACACCTTC
TRBD2 TRBJ2-5 many TRBV6-1 CASQRLAGQETQYF TGTGCCAGCCAAAGACTAGCGGGGCAAGAGACCCAGTACTTC
- TRBJ2-2 many TRBV19 CASSSPSGVLTGELFF TGTGCCAGTAGTAGCCCCTCAGGGGTCCTAACCGGGGAGCTGTTTTTT
TRBD1 TRBJ2-7 many TRBV6-5 CASRRTGRTYEQYF TGTGCCAGCAGAAGGACAGGGCGCACCTACGAGCAGTACTTC
TRBD2 TRBJ2-7 - TRBV6-5 CASSNRAGTSFAEQYF TGTGCCAGCAGTAACCGGGCCGGGACTAGCTTTGCCGAGCAGTACTTC
- TRBJ2-5 many TRBV29-1 CSVESASEETQYF TGCAGCGTTGAATCGGCTAGCGAAGAGACCCAGTACTTC
TRBD1 TRBJ1-1 - TRBV20-1 CSASPGQNPVQAFF TGCAGTGCTAGTCCGGGACAGAACCCTGTTCAAGCTTTCTTT
TRBD2 TRBJ2-5 many TRBV7-2 CASSPLAGGGETQYF TGTGCCAGCAGCCCTCTAGCGGGGGGTGGGGAGACCCAGTACTTC
- TRBJ1-1 - TRBV7-9 CASSPSPGMEAFF TGTGCCAGCAGCCCCAGCCCCGGGATGGAAGCTTTCTTT
- TRBJ2-5 many TRBV20-1 CSARAGERTQYF TGCAGTGCTAGAGCGGGAGAGCGGACCCAGTACTTC
- TRBJ1-2 - TRBV12-3/TRBV12-4 CASSPPPGPGGYTF TGTGCCAGCAGCCCTCCCCCCGGGCCGGGGGGCTACACCTTC
- TRBJ2-2 few TRBV6-5 CASSYIENTGELFF TGTGCCAGCAGTTACATCGAGAACACCGGGGAGCTGTTTTTT
- TRBJ1-1 many TRBV19 CASSPSWGSAFF TGTGCCAGTAGTCCCAGTTGGGGGAGCGCTTTCTTT
- TRBJ1-5 many TRBV7-2 CASSLQVPGQPQHF TGTGCCAGCAGCTTACAGGTACCGGGTCAGCCCCAGCATTTT
TRBD1 TRBJ1-1 many TRBV12-3/TRBV12-4 CASSARQGAEAFF TGTGCCAGCAGTGCCAGACAGGGGGCTGAAGCTTTCTTT
- TRBJ1-2 once TRBV10-3 CAISEAGASGYTF TGTGCCATCAGTGAGGCAGGGGCCAGTGGCTACACCTTC
TRBD2 TRBJ2-7 many TRBV20-1 CSVLSGATYEQYF TGCAGTGTTCTTAGCGGGGCCACCTACGAGCAGTACTTC
- TRBJ1-3 many TRBV28 CASSLVGSGNTIYF TGTGCCAGCAGCCTGGTGGGGTCTGGAAACACCATATATTTT
- TRBJ1-1 many TRBV7-8 CASSKQGTEAFF TGTGCCAGCAGCAAACAGGGCACTGAAGCTTTCTTT
TRBD2 TRBJ2-3 many TRBV28 CASSPERGYTDTQYF TGTGCCAGCAGTCCCGAGCGGGGGTACACAGATACGCAGTATTTT
TRBD1 TRBJ2-7 many TRBV30 CAWSRGQRVRGEQYF TGTGCCTGGAGTCGGGGACAGAGGGTTCGTGGCGAGCAGTACTTC